The 8 T cell receptor beta chains below were found in one sample sequenced in a study of T-cell memory formation after mild COVID-19. TCRdb ran MiXCR on the 5' RACE reads and lists one entry per CDR3 protein. The sample lists about 350,000 distinct CDR3 sequences, roughly 14% occurring once. Sequenced sample: PBMCs or a T cell subset sorted from them (not recorded which). These receptors were obtained from a man younger than 35 who had mild COVID-19 (a few samples of this study predate the infection). Cell type and time point are not known.

This clonotype was recorded many times. The chain employs TRBV6-5 and TRBJ1-1; D remains unclear. V was trimmed by 2 bases and J by 1 base, leaving 5 bases between them. This CDR3 contains 13 residues. Germline V gene sequence: CDR1 MNHEY, CDR2 SVGAGI. In DNA, the CDR3 is TGTGCCAGCAGTTACGGGCGGAACACTGAAGCTTTCTTT. Translating it yields CASSYGRNTEAFF.

This rearrangement joins TRBV2 to TRBJ1-1; D gene ambiguous. CDR1 and CDR2 (germline): SNHLY, FYNNEI. Deletions cut 6 bases from V and 3 bases from J, with 11 bases between. The CDR3 runs to 13 residues. CDR3 amino acids: CASRAVVDTEAFF. DNA for the CDR3: TGTGCCAGCAGAGCCGTGGTTGACACTGAAGCTTTCTTT.

This chain connects TRBV10-3 to TRBJ1-2, with a tentative D call TRBD1 (5 bases). This CDR3 has 13 amino acids. Germline V gene lookup returns CDR1 ENHRY and CDR2 SYGVKD. The V end was cut by 4 bases, the J end by 7 bases, with 13 bases between. The CDR3 sequence is CAISVAGLGGYTF. CDR3 bases: TGTGCCATCAGTGTCGCAGGGTTAGGTGGCTACACCTTC.

This clonotype was found a few times. The chain uses TRBV18 and TRBJ2-7, with D maybe TRBD1 (6 bases). In germline, CDR1 is KGHSH, CDR2 LQKENI. Trimming cost V 2 bases and J 0 bases, with 11 bases left between them. The length of the CDR3 is 15 residues. CDR3 coding DNA: TGTGCCAGCTCACCATTGACAGGACCCTCCTACGAGCAGTACTTC. Amino acids: CASSPLTGPSYEQYF.

This chain connects TRBV6-2 or TRBV6-3 to TRBJ1-6; 8 bases map to TRBD1. CDR1 is MNHEY and CDR2 is SVGEGT in the germline V gene. The CDR3 length is 15 residues. V shed 1 base, J shed 8 bases, and the junction held 4 bases outside the gene matches. DNA for the CDR3: TGTGCCAGCAGTTACTTGGACAGGGACTATTCACCCCTCCACTTT. This gives the protein CASSYLDRDYSPLHF.

This clonotype came up a few times. CDR3 sequence: CASSLASQGSKNIQYF. In DNA, the CDR3 is TGTGCCAGCAGCTTAGCCTCCCAGGGCTCCAAAAACATTCAGTACTTC. The V and J genes are TRBV7-2 and TRBJ2-4, with D maybe TRBD1 (5 bases). The CDR3 contains 16 residues. V was trimmed by 0 bases and J by 2 bases, leaving 11 bases between them. The germline V gene encodes CDR1 SGHTA and CDR2 FQGNSA.

This clonotype was detected a few times. The chain employs TRBV27 and TRBJ2-5; 9 bases map to TRBD2. Germline trimming cut 3 bases from V and 4 bases from J; bases unmatched to any gene: 3. Germline V gene sequence: CDR1 MNHEY, CDR2 SMNVEV (reference sequence). The CDR3 is made up of 14 amino acids. CDR3 amino acids: CASSFAGGPETQYF. The DNA for the CDR3 is TGTGCCAGCAGTTTTGCGGGGGGGCCAGAGACCCAGTACTTC.

This clonotype was observed once. The chain is built from TRBV11-3 and TRBJ2-2; a weak D match, TRBD2 (6 bases). The CDR3 is 14 amino acids. CDR1 and CDR2 from the germline V gene are SGHNT and YENEEA. V gave up 3 bases and J gave up 7 bases, with 12 bases separating them. CDR3 coding DNA: TGTGCCAGCAGCTTGGGGGGTAATGGCGGGGAGCTGTTTTTT. Protein sequence: CASSLGGNGGELFF.